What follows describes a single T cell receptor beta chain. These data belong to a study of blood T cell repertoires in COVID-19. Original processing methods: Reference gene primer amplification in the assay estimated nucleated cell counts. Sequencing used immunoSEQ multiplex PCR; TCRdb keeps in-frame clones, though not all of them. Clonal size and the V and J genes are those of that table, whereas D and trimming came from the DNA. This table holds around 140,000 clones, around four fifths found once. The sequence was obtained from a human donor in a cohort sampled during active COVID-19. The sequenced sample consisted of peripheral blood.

CDR3 in amino acids: CASISGGGFGELFF. In nucleotides, the CDR3 is TGTGCCAGCATCTCAGGGGGCGGGTTCGGGGAGCTGTTTTTT. The J gene is TRBJ2-2, the V gene TRBV6-5, with 8 bases that match TRBD1. Per the germline V gene, CDR1 is MNHEY and CDR2 is SVGAGI. The CDR3 covers 14 residues. Germline trimming cut 7 bases from V and 7 bases from J; bases unmatched to any gene: 8.